The 25 T cell receptor beta chains below were found in one sample sequenced in a study of radiotherapy plus CTLA-4 blockade in lung cancer. Sequencing used immunoSEQ multiplex PCR; TCRdb keeps in-frame clones, though not all of them. The table has 65,000 to 90,000 clones, roughly 91% seen once. Here the sequenced sample was peripheral blood, taken from a patient treated with radiotherapy plus ipilimumab. These receptors were obtained from a human donor with non-small cell lung cancer that progressed on radiotherapy plus ipilimumab.

The chain joins TRBV27 to TRBJ1-1, with D maybe TRBD1 (5 bases). The V gene lost 6 bases and the J gene lost 1 base, with 18 bases spanning the gap. Germline CDR1 MNHEY, CDR2 SMNVEV (reference sequence). CDR3 length equals 16 residues. In DNA, the CDR3 is TGTGCCAGCAGGTCGTACATACTCGGGGGGAACACTGAAGCTTTCTTT. Translated, it gives CASRSYILGGNTEAFF.

The V and J genes are TRBV9 and TRBJ1-4; 8 bases map to TRBD1. From germline, CDR1 is SGDLS and CDR2 YYNGEE. The J segment lost 5 bases and the V segment lost 3 bases, leaving 6 bases of the junction unmatched. This CDR3 has 15 amino acids. The CDR3 coding sequence is TGTGCCAGCAGCGCATCAGGGGGCTTGAATGAAAAACTGTTTTTT. Translated: CASSASGGLNEKLFF.

V is TRBV27 and J is TRBJ2-5; 16 bases agree with TRBD2. The CDR3 runs 15 residues. V dropped 6 bases and J dropped 5; count of bases not matched to a gene: 3. CDR1 is MNHEY, CDR2 SMNVEV, per germline (reference sequence). The CDR3 nucleotides read TGTGCCAGCAGGGGGACTAGCGGGAGGGCCGAGACCCAGTACTTC. Translating gives CASRGTSGRAETQYF.

The chain is built from TRBV2 and TRBJ1-2; D gene unclear. The CDR3 is 14 amino acids. The V end lost 2 bases, the J end lost 1 base, and 8 bases lay between the germline ends. CDR1 is SNHLY and CDR2 is FYNNEI in the germline V gene. The CDR3 sequence is CASSESQFNYGYTF. CDR3 bases: TGTGCCAGCAGTGAAAGCCAGTTTAACTATGGCTACACCTTC.

This clone was seen a few times. This rearrangement joins TRBV5-1 to TRBJ2-7; 11 positions match TRBD2. Trimming cost V 3 bases and J 3 bases; bases outside gene matches: 2. The CDR3 sequence is 14 residues long. In germline, CDR1 is SGHRS, CDR2 YFSETQ. CDR3 sequence: CASSSGTSGYEQYF. The DNA of the CDR3 is TGCGCCAGCAGCTCCGGGACTAGCGGCTACGAGCAGTACTTC.

This clone was detected a few times. The gene calls are TRBV18 and TRBJ2-3; tentatively, D is TRBD1 (6 bases). The V end was cut by 2 bases, the J end by 5 bases, with 14 bases between. The CDR3 spans 15 residues. Germline assignment: CDR1 KGHSH and CDR2 LQKENI. The chain's CDR3 is CASSPGRGYGDTQYF. CDR3 coding DNA: TGTGCCAGCTCACCAGGAAGGGGGTACGGAGATACGCAGTATTTT.

The CDR3 protein is CSVPGEVLGNTIYF. Written as DNA, the CDR3 is TGCAGCGTTCCGGGGGAGGTGTTGGGAAACACCATATATTTT. The chain is built from TRBV29-1 and TRBJ1-3; tentative D call: TRBD1 (5 bases). The CDR3 totals 14 residues. Germline V lookup: CDR1 SQVTM, CDR2 ANQGSEA. V was pared by 5 bases and J by 4 bases, with 15 bases between.

The chain recombines TRBV28 with TRBJ1-3; 7 bases are shared with TRBD1. The germline gives CDR1 MDHEN, CDR2 SYDVKM. Trimming at V came to 3 bases and at J to 2 bases, leaving 7 bases not matched to a gene. CDR3 length equals 16 residues. The CDR3 nucleotides read TGTGCCAGCAGTTTCCTAGACAGGGATGCTGGAAACACCATATATTTT. This codes for CASSFLDRDAGNTIYF.

This chain joins TRBV10-3 and TRBJ2-1, with D possibly TRBD2 on 6 matching bases. Trimming pared 6 bases from V and 3 bases from J, leaving 12 bases between. Germline V gives CDR1 ENHRY, CDR2 SYGVKD. This CDR3 region has 14 residues. CDR3 bases: TGTGCCATCAGCTATAGCGGAAACTACAATGAGCAGTTCTTC. Translated, it gives CAISYSGNYNEQFF.

This clone was seen only once. The rearrangement links TRBV5-6 to TRBJ2-7; 11 nucleotides match TRBD2. V shed 3 bases and J 1 base; nucleotides not matched to a gene: 3. This CDR3 region has 15 residues. Germline lookup yields CDR1 SGHDT and CDR2 YYEEEE. The CDR3 here is CASSWGLADSYEQYF. CDR3 in DNA: TGTGCCAGCAGCTGGGGACTAGCGGATTCCTACGAGCAGTACTTC.

The V gene is TRBV10-3, the J gene TRBJ1-1, with D possibly matching TRBD1 (5 bases). The germline V gene has CDR1 ENHRY and CDR2 SYGVKD. V gave up 6 bases and J gave up 1 base, with 9 bases separating them. The CDR3 totals 13 residues. CDR3 loop: CAIRGDRNTEAFF. The CDR3 nucleotides are TGTGCCATCAGGGGTGACAGGAACACTGAAGCTTTCTTT.

CDR3 protein: CASSYLQGNQPQHF. CDR3 DNA sequence: TGTGCCAGCAGTTACCTACAGGGCAATCAGCCCCAGCATTTT. The chain carries TRBV6-5 and TRBJ1-5; tentatively, D is TRBD1 (5 bases). The CDR3 length is 14 residues. The germline V gene encodes CDR1 MNHEY and CDR2 SVGAGI. V lost 2 bases, J lost 2 bases, and 7 bases lay in between.

The chain carries TRBV28 and TRBJ2-7, with 14 bases identical to TRBD2. Unmatched junction bases numbered 7, after V lost 6 bases and J lost 3 bases. This CDR3 is 16 amino acids long. Germline CDR1 reads MDHEN; CDR2 reads SYDVKM. CDR3 protein: CASRRGLAGESYEQYV. The CDR3 nucleotides read TGTGCCAGCAGAAGGGGACTAGCGGGAGAAAGCTACGAGCAGTACGTC.

The V gene is TRBV7-3, the J gene TRBJ2-1, with D perhaps TRBD2 (5 bases). Trimming took off 3 bases at V and 2 bases at J, with 8 bases between the two ends. Germline values: CDR1 SGHTA, CDR2 FQGTGA. The CDR3 extends over 14 amino acids. The CDR3 DNA is TGTGCCAGCAGCTTGAGCGGAGCCTACAATGAGCAGTTCTTC. Its protein product is CASSLSGAYNEQFF.

This chain links TRBV29-1 with TRBJ2-1; no firm D call. The germline V gene has CDR1 SQVTM and CDR2 ANQGSEA. The V end lost 0 bases, the J end lost 0 bases, and 9 bases lay between the germline ends. This CDR3 has 15 residues. The CDR3 loop reads CSVEDPWSSYNEQFF. Here the CDR3 DNA reads TGCAGCGTTGAAGATCCTTGGAGCTCCTACAATGAGCAGTTCTTC.

The rearrangement uses TRBV2 and TRBJ2-5; TRBD2 matches at 12 bases. The J call may not be correct, given that the DNA end is closer to TRBJ2-7. Germline loops: CDR1 SNHLY, CDR2 FYNNEI. The CDR3 consists of 14 residues. The CDR3 sequence: CASSEGTSGTEQYF. The CDR3 DNA is TGTGCCAGCAGTGAAGGGACTAGCGGGACCGAGCAGTACTTC.

The chain links TRBV19 to TRBJ1-1, with 7 bases identical to TRBD1. Trimming cost V 6 bases and J 3 bases; bases outside gene matches: 7. Germline assignment: CDR1 LNHDA and CDR2 SQIVND (reference sequence). CDR3 length: 14 amino acids. CDR3 sequence reads: CASRTGQDHTEAFF. For the CDR3, the DNA is TGTGCCAGTAGGACCGGACAGGATCACACTGAAGCTTTCTTT.

The rearrangement links TRBV30 to TRBJ1-2; a weak D match, TRBD1 (5 bases). With 2 bases removed from V and 4 bases from J, the gap between germline ends came to 8 bases. CDR1 is GTSNPN and CDR2 is SVGIG in the germline V gene (reference sequence). The CDR3 length is 12 residues. CDR3 nucleotide sequence: TGTGCCTGGAGTCCCGACAGCTATGGCTACACCTTC. Translation: CAWSPDSYGYTF.

The chain couples TRBV5-1 to TRBJ2-2; D remains unclear. Germline V CDR1 and CDR2: SGHRS, YFSETQ. The CDR3 consists of 14 residues. V was cut by 0 bases and J by 4 bases, with 7 bases left in between. The CDR3 protein is CASSLGQSTGELFF. The CDR3 DNA follows: TGCGCCAGCAGCTTGGGGCAGAGCACCGGGGAGCTGTTTTTT.

The gene calls are TRBV7-9 and TRBJ2-7; no clear D gene. Between the trimmed V and J ends, which lost 1 base and 6 bases, there was a span of 10 bases. The CDR3 runs 13 residues. The germline gives CDR1 SEHNR, CDR2 FQNEAQ (reference sequence). CDR3 residues: CASSLERRGEQYF. In DNA form, the CDR3 reads TGTGCCAGCAGCTTAGAAAGGCGTGGCGAGCAGTACTTC.

This rearrangement joins TRBV19 to TRBJ2-7, with D unclear. Trimming shortened V by 1 base and J by 3 bases, and 7 bases separated the two germline ends. In germline, CDR1 is LNHDA, CDR2 SQIVND (reference sequence). The CDR3 consists of 13 residues. This CDR3 reads CASSIALSYEQYF. For the CDR3, the DNA is TGTGCCAGTAGTATAGCTCTAAGCTACGAGCAGTACTTC.

V gene TRBV27 combines with J gene TRBJ2-1; D is perhaps TRBD2 (6 bases). V shed 3 bases and J shed 6 bases, with 18 bases lying between them. Germline values: CDR1 MNHEY, CDR2 SMNVEV (reference sequence). The CDR3 contains 16 residues. The CDR3 bases are TGTGCCAGCAGTTTCATCCCACCGACTAGAGGCAATGAGCAGTTCTTC. Encoded protein: CASSFIPPTRGNEQFF.

This rearrangement joins TRBV28 to TRBJ1-5; D is unclear. Trimming removed 3 bases at V and 4 bases at J, with 19 bases between. CDR3 length equals 17 residues. In germline, CDR1 is MDHEN, CDR2 SYDVKM. The DNA of the CDR3 is TGTGCCAGCAGTTTTGCGTTTTGGAAGGCATCTAATCAGCCCCAGCATTTT. Translating it yields CASSFAFWKASNQPQHF.

This clone has a handful of counts. CDR3 bases: TGTGCCAGCAAAGGGATCAGGGGATACACCGGGGAGCTGTTTTTT. Amino acid sequence: CASKGIRGYTGELFF. The chain is built from TRBV2 and TRBJ2-2; a weak D match, TRBD1 (6 bases). V gave up 7 bases and J gave up 3 bases, with 15 bases separating them. The CDR3 runs 15 residues. Germline-derived CDR1 and CDR2 are SNHLY and FYNNEI.

V usage is TRBV18 and J usage is TRBJ1-2; D perhaps matches TRBD1 (6 bases). The CDR3 is made up of 15 amino acids. Germline CDR1 KGHSH, CDR2 LQKENI. V was trimmed by 2 bases and J by 4 bases, leaving 14 bases between them. The CDR3 here is CASSPELTGSYGYTF. The DNA for the CDR3 is TGTGCCAGCTCACCAGAACTGACAGGATCCTATGGCTACACCTTC. Combining the CDR3 with reference TRBV18 and TRBJ1-2 gives the whole variable domain NAGVMQNPRHLVRRRGQEARLRCSPMKGHSHVYWYRQLPEEGLKFMVYLQKENIIDESGMPKERFSAEFPKEGPSILRIQQVVRGDSAAYFCASSPELTGSYGYTFGSGTRLTVV.